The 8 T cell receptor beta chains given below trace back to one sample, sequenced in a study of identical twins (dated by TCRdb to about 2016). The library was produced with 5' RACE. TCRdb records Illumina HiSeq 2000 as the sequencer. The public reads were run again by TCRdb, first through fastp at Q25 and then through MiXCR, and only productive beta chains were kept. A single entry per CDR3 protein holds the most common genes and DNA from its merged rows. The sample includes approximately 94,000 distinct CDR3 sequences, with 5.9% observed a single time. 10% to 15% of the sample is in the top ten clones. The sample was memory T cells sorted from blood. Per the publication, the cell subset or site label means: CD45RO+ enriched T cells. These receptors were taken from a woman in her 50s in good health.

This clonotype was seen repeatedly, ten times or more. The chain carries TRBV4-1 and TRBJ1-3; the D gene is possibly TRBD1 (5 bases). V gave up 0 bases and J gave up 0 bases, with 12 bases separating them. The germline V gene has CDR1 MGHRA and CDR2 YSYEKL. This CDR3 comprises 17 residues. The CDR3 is CASSQEGQASSGNTIYF. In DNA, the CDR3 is TGCGCCAGCAGCCAAGAGGGGCAGGCGTCCTCTGGAAACACCATATATTTT.

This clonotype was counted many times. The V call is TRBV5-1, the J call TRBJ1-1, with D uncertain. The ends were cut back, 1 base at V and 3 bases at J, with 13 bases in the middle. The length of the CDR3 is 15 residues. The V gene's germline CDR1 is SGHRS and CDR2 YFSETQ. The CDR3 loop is CASSLQPGLHTEAFF. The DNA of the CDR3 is TGCGCCAGCAGCTTGCAACCAGGACTTCACACTGAAGCTTTCTTT.

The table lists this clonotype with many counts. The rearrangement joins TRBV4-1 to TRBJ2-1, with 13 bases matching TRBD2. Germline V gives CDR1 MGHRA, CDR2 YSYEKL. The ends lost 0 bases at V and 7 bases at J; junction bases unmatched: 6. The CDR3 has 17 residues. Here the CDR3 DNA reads TGCGCCAGCAGCCAAGAGACCGGACTAGCGGGAGAAAATGAGCAGTTCTTC. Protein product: CASSQETGLAGENEQFF.

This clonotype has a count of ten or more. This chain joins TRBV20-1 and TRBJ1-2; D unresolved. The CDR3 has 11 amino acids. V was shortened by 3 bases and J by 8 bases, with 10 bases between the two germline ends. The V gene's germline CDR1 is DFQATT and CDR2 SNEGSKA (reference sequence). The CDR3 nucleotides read TGCAGTGCTAGCCTCACGGGGGGCTACACCTTC. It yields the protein CSASLTGGYTF.

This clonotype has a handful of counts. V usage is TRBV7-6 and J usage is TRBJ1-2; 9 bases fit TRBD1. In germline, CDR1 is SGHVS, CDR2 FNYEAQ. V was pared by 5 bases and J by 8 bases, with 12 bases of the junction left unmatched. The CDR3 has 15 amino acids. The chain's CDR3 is CASSTGQGPAEGYTF. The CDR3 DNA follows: TGTGCCAGCAGCACTGGACAGGGGCCGGCGGAGGGCTACACCTTC.

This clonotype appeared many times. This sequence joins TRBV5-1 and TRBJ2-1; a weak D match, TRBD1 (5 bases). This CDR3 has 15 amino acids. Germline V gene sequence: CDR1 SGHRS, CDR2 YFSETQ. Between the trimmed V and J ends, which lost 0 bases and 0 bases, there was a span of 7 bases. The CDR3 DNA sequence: TGCGCCAGCAGCTTGGAAGGGGCCTCCTACAATGAGCAGTTCTTC. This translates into CASSLEGASYNEQFF.

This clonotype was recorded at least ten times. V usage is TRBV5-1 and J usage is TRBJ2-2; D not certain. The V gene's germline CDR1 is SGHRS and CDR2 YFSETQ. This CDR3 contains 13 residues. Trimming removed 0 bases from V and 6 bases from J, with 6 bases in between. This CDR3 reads CASSLAVAGELFF. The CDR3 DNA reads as TGCGCCAGCAGCTTGGCGGTAGCCGGGGAGCTGTTTTTT.

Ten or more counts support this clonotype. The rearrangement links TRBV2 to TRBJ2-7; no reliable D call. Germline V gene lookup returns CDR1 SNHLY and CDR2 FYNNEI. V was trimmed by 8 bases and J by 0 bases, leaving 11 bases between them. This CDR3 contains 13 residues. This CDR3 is CASSLLSSYEQYF. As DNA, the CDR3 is TGTGCCAGCTCTTTGTTGAGCTCCTACGAGCAGTACTTC.